The present T cell receptor beta chain was sequenced within a study of CD8 T cells in ankylosing spondylitis. Study findings and constraints: About eight highly homologous variants made up a TCR beta motif that seemed to typify ankylosing spondylitis blood. Past studies reported some motif variants in reactive arthritis synovial fluid and blood. Within peripheral blood, clones linked to disease were CD8+ and relatively rare.

This CDR3 has 13 amino acids. Germline CDR1 is SQVTM and CDR2 is ANQGSEA. Trimming removed 4 bases from V and 1 base from J, with 11 bases in between. Quantitative 5'-RACE with molecular barcodes was used to make the TCR beta libraries. TCRdb ran MiXCR on the 5' RACE reads and lists one entry per CDR3 protein. The data show a few hundred thousand distinct CDR3 sequences, less than 25% seen once. A word on this clonotype: What it binds is unknown.

The TCR was taken from a female donor with ankylosing spondylitis or in good health (not recorded which). Input material: blood, either unsorted or a sorted T cell fraction (not recorded which). The chain couples TRBV29-1 to TRBJ2-7; weak D call: TRBD2 (6 bases). For the CDR3, the DNA is TGCAGCGTTGGGGGGGTAGGGTCCTACGAGCAGTACTTC. This gives the protein CSVGGVGSYEQYF.